The 9 T cell receptor beta chains below were found in one sample sequenced in a study of shared clonotypes between healthy human individuals. Clones were read by immunoSEQ multiplex PCR, and TCRdb kept only the in-frame ones, dropping some. The sample has about 580,000 clones; about 98% are singletons. Naive CD8 cells lacked CD45RO and underwent positive selection for CCR7, leaving out terminally differentiated effector memory CD45RA+ cells. Sequenced input: naive CD8+ T cells sorted from blood. The receptors come from a young man in good health.

The CDR3 DNA follows: TGCGCCAGCAGTGTAACTAGCGGGACAGGAGATACGCAGTATTTT. Protein product: CASSVTSGTGDTQYF. The rearrangement links TRBV10-1 to TRBJ2-3, with 10 bases aligning to TRBD2. Germline V gene data show CDR1 as WNHNN and CDR2 as SYGVQD (reference sequence). This CDR3 is 15 amino acids long. The junction had 6 bases not matched to a gene; V was cut back by 4 bases and J by 5 bases.

The rearrangement uses TRBV19 and TRBJ1-5; no reliable D call. CDR1 and CDR2 from the germline V gene are LNHDA and SQIVND (reference sequence). The V end was cut by 7 bases, the J end by 0 bases, with 7 bases between. The CDR3 is 13 residues long. CDR3 DNA: TGTGCCAGTACCCCATATAGCAATCAGCCCCAGCATTTT. This codes for CASTPYSNQPQHF. Filled out from reference TRBV19 and TRBJ1-5, the complete variable domain reads DGGITQSPKYLFRKEGQNVTLSCEQNLNHDAMYWYRQDPGQGLRLIYYSQIVNDFQKGDIAEGYSVSREKKESFPLTVTSAQKNPTAFYLCASTPYSNQPQHFGDGTRLSIL.

The chain combines TRBV9 with TRBJ1-3, with D perhaps matching TRBD1 (6 bases). The V and J ends lost 1 base and 3 bases respectively, with 14 bases between them. The length of the CDR3 is 16 residues. Germline V gene sequence: CDR1 SGDLS, CDR2 YYNGEE. The CDR3 reads CASSVRGMGHGNTIYF. The DNA of the CDR3 is TGTGCCAGCAGCGTAAGGGGGATGGGGCATGGAAACACCATATATTTT.

V and J are TRBV2 and TRBJ1-2; D may be TRBD1 (6 bases). Germline V gene sequence: CDR1 SNHLY, CDR2 FYNNEI. This CDR3 has 15 residues. The V end lost 4 bases, the J end lost 1 base, and 13 bases lay between the germline ends. The CDR3 DNA reads as TGTGCCAGCAGTGGGGTGAACAGGGATAACTATGGCTACACCTTC. Amino acids: CASSGVNRDNYGYTF.

The chain couples TRBV7-9 to TRBJ2-7; weak D call: TRBD1 (6 bases). Germline CDR1 is SEHNR and CDR2 is FQNEAQ (reference sequence). Trimming took off 7 bases at V and 0 bases at J, with 13 bases between the two ends. The CDR3 contains 14 residues. CDR3 coding DNA: TGTGCCAGCACGTCAAGGACAGACTCCTACGAGCAGTACTTC. It yields the protein CASTSRTDSYEQYF.

J is TRBJ2-7 and V is TRBV11-3; D gene unclear. Trimming left V 4 bases short and J 0 bases short, with 13 bases between. The CDR3 has 15 residues. Germline CDR1 is SGHNT and CDR2 is YENEEA. The CDR3 DNA reads TGTGCCAGCAGCTCCCGGGCAGAGAGCTCCTACGAGCAGTACTTC. Amino acid sequence: CASSSRAESSYEQYF.

The V and J genes are TRBV14 and TRBJ2-3, with 7 bases fitting TRBD2. The V gene's germline CDR1 is SGHDN and CDR2 FVKESK. J gave up 2 bases and V 0 bases, and 2 bases lay outside the gene matches. The CDR3 sequence is 15 residues long. Written as DNA, the CDR3 is TGTGCCAGCAGCCAAGATCGGGACTACACAGATACGCAGTATTTT. It translates to CASSQDRDYTDTQYF. Filled out from reference TRBV14 and TRBJ2-3, the complete variable domain reads EAGVTQFPSHSVIEKGQTVTLRCDPISGHDNLYWYRRVMGKEIKFLLHFVKESKQDESGMPNNRFLAERTGGTYSTLKVQPAELEDSGVYFCASSQDRDYTDTQYFGPGTRLTVL.

The count of this clone is one. The V gene is TRBV14, the J gene TRBJ2-7, with TRBD2 identical over 7 bases. This CDR3 contains 16 residues. Germline V gene sequence: CDR1 SGHDN, CDR2 FVKESK. The trim removed 1 base at V and 1 base at J, leaving 7 bases unmatched. The CDR3 coding sequence is TGTGCCAGCAGCCAAGGGATGGAGCGGGGATCCTACGAGCAGTACTTC. This encodes CASSQGMERGSYEQYF.

The CDR3 nucleotides are TGTGCCAGCAGCATAAGAGAAGCTTTGCCCCCAGATACGCAGTATTTT. The encoded protein is CASSIREALPPDTQYF. The genes are TRBV9 and TRBJ2-3; D remains ambiguous. The germline V gene has CDR1 SGDLS and CDR2 YYNGEE. V lost 4 bases and J lost 4, with 19 bases in between. The length of the CDR3 is 16 residues.